These 29 T cell receptor beta chains came from one sample sequenced in a study of blood T cell repertoires in COVID-19 (dated by TCRdb to about 2020). Library preparation was by the immunoSEQ multiplex PCR assay. This is the immuneACCESS table as TCRdb keeps it, with only in-frame sequences that have V and J called. A part of the clones is gone; compared with another copy, unresolved V genes explain less than half, and the rest is unexplained. The sample has roughly 120,000 clones on record, 70% to 80% of them singletons. The ten largest clones take up about 2.5% of the sample. Sequenced input: peripheral blood. Receptor source: a man aged 50 to 60 with acute or convalescent COVID-19.

This clone was detected only a few times. The chain recombines TRBV7-3 with TRBJ1-1; TRBD1 agrees at 7 bases. V dropped 4 bases and J dropped 0; count of bases not matched to a gene: 2. This CDR3 has 14 amino acids. Germline assignment: CDR1 SGHTA and CDR2 FQGTGA. The CDR3 spells CASSSGQMNTEAFF. CDR3 bases: TGTGCCAGCAGCTCGGGACAGATGAACACTGAAGCTTTCTTT.

This chain connects TRBV4-1 to TRBJ1-5, with D possibly matching TRBD1 (5 bases). CDR3 length: 17 residues. V was cut by 7 bases and J by 3 bases, with 22 bases left in between. Per the germline V gene, CDR1 is MGHRA and CDR2 is YSYEKL. The CDR3, as DNA: TGCGCCAGCACCAAAGTAGCGCGGGACGGAGTCAATCAGCCCCAGCATTTT. Encoded protein: CASTKVARDGVNQPQHF.

The chain couples TRBV27 to TRBJ1-6; no definite D call. Trimming removed 3 bases at V and 0 bases at J, with 12 bases between. The CDR3 totals 17 residues. Germline-derived CDR1 and CDR2 are MNHEY and SMNVEV (reference sequence). CDR3 sequence (DNA): TGTGCCAGCAGTTTTGGCCAGTGGAGCTCCTATAATTCACCCCTCCACTTT. This gives the protein CASSFGQWSSYNSPLHF.

This clone was picked up one time. The V and J genes are TRBV27 and TRBJ1-5; maybe TRBD1 (5 bases). The CDR3 extends over 14 amino acids. CDR1 and CDR2 from the germline V gene are MNHEY and SMNVEV (reference sequence). The V end lost 2 bases, the J end lost 6 bases, and 11 bases lay between the germline ends. The CDR3 loop reads CASSLVRETQPQHF. The CDR3 DNA follows: TGTGCCAGCAGTTTAGTCAGGGAAACTCAGCCCCAGCATTTT.

This chain links TRBV4-2 with TRBJ2-5; D is unresolved. Looked up from germline, CDR1 is LGHNA and CDR2 is YNFKEQ. The CDR3 consists of 15 residues. Trimming cost V 0 bases and J 4 bases, with 12 bases left between them. The CDR3 here is CASSQDGQVGETQYF. The CDR3 DNA reads as TGTGCCAGCAGCCAAGATGGGCAGGTTGGAGAGACCCAGTACTTC.

The chain combines TRBV27 with TRBJ2-1; 13 bases are a match to TRBD2. V trimming: 3 bases; J trimming: 8 bases; junction bases outside the gene matches: 7. Looked up from germline, CDR1 is MNHEY and CDR2 is SMNVEV (reference sequence). The CDR3 loop spans 16 amino acids. CDR3 region: CASSFAGTSGVDEQFF. CDR3 DNA: TGTGCCAGCAGTTTCGCCGGGACTAGCGGGGTAGATGAGCAGTTCTTC.

This clone has just a few counts. The CDR3 nucleotides are TGTGCCAGCAGTCGGACAGGCTACGAGCAGTACTTC. This translates into CASSRTGYEQYF. This rearrangement joins TRBV6-5 to TRBJ2-7; 7 bases are shared with TRBD1. This CDR3 region has 12 residues. Germline CDR1 MNHEY, CDR2 SVGAGI. The trim removed 5 bases at V and 3 bases at J, leaving 1 base unmatched.

This clone was seen only a few times. The chain employs TRBV29-1 and TRBJ2-5, with a possible D match to TRBD2 (5 bases). There are 12 residues in the CDR3. With 5 bases removed from V and 1 base from J, the gap between germline ends came to 8 bases. Germline lookup yields CDR1 SQVTM and CDR2 ANQGSEA. The CDR3 is CSVTGVQETQYF. CDR3 nucleotides: TGCAGCGTTACCGGGGTCCAAGAGACCCAGTACTTC.

The rearrangement uses TRBV5-1 and TRBJ2-6; no clear D gene. Germline V lookup: CDR1 SGHRS, CDR2 YFSETQ. There are 14 residues in the CDR3. Trimming left V 2 bases short and J 0 bases short, with 3 bases between. CDR3 in DNA: TGCGCCAGCAGCTTACTCTCTGGGGCCAACGTCCTGACTTTC. Translation gives CASSLLSGANVLTF. The full variable domain, rest sourced from reference TRBV5-1 and TRBJ2-6, is KAGVTQTPRYLIKTRGQQVTLSCSPISGHRSVSWYQQTPGQGLQFLFEYFSETQRNKGNFPGRFSGRQFSNSRSEMNVSTLELGDSALYLCASSLLSGANVLTFGAGSRLTVL.

V is TRBV19 and J is TRBJ1-1, with D perhaps matching TRBD1 (6 bases). V lost 4 bases and J 3 bases, leaving 9 bases between the germline ends. CDR1 is LNHDA, CDR2 SQIVND, per germline (reference sequence). The CDR3 is 13 residues long. CDR3 bases: TGTGCCAGTAGTAGGACAGAATACACTGAAGCTTTCTTT. Translating it yields CASSRTEYTEAFF.

This chain connects TRBV27 to TRBJ2-1, with 11 positions matching TRBD1. Germline lookup yields CDR1 MNHEY and CDR2 SMNVEV (reference sequence). The CDR3 has 14 amino acids. Trimming removed 5 bases from V and 8 bases from J; junction bases left unmatched: 5. The CDR3 DNA sequence: TGTGCCAGCAGTGGGACAGGGGGTTTCGATGAGCAGTTCTTC. It yields the protein CASSGTGGFDEQFF.

This clone was detected once. The chain is built from TRBV7-3 and TRBJ1-2; 8 bases are shared with TRBD1. From germline, CDR1 is SGHTA and CDR2 FQGTGA. This CDR3 has 13 amino acids. Germline trimming cut 2 bases from V and 10 bases from J; bases unmatched to any gene: 6. CDR3 nucleotides: TGTGCCAGCAGCTTACCTGGGACAGGAGTCTACACCTTC. It translates to CASSLPGTGVYTF.

The chain links TRBV11-3 to TRBJ2-1, with D tentatively TRBD1 (6 bases). V was shortened by 5 bases and J by 4 bases, with 12 bases between the two germline ends. The CDR3 has 14 amino acids. Germline V gene data show CDR1 as SGHNT and CDR2 as YENEEA. Here the CDR3 reads CASSRSTGYNEQFF. CDR3 nucleotides: TGTGCCAGCAGCCGGTCAACAGGGTACAATGAGCAGTTCTTC.

In this sample, this clone turned up once. The rearrangement links TRBV2 to TRBJ1-4; D remains unclear. Germline V gene data show CDR1 as SNHLY and CDR2 as FYNNEI. Trimming stripped 3 bases from V and 5 bases from J, with 13 bases between. CDR3 length equals 15 residues. CDR3 coding DNA: TGTGCCAGCAGTGACTCGGGAAGGTCAAATGAAAAACTGTTTTTT. It codes for CASSDSGRSNEKLFF.

The chain recombines TRBV4-1 with TRBJ1-2; D is ambiguous. This CDR3 has 13 amino acids. The germline gives CDR1 MGHRA, CDR2 YSYEKL. V was cut by 0 bases and J by 4 bases, with 6 bases left in between. The CDR3 DNA reads TGCGCCAGCAGCCAAGATTCAGTCTATGGCTACACCTTC. Translation: CASSQDSVYGYTF.

As for this clone: At one end, the junction sequence differs from germline, possibly due to a read error. The chain uses TRBV12-3 or TRBV12-4 and TRBJ1-6; TRBD1 might be the D (5 bases). This CDR3 is built from 13 residues. The CDR3 sequence: CASSLGENSPLHF. The CDR3 coding sequence is TGCGCCAGCAGCTTAGGGGAGAATTCACCCCTCCACTTT.

The chain links TRBV30 to TRBJ1-6; D may be TRBD1 (5 bases). CDR1 and CDR2 (germline): GTSNPN, SVGIG (reference sequence). V dropped 0 bases and J dropped 5 bases, with 5 bases sitting between them. The CDR3 contains 13 residues. CDR3 bases: TGTGCCTGGAGTGTGGACAATAATTCACCCCTCCACTTT. Protein product: CAWSVDNNSPLHF.

This chain uses TRBV19 with TRBJ2-7; 10 bases fit TRBD1. This CDR3 comprises 14 residues. V was pared by 7 bases and J by 1 base, with 4 bases of the junction left unmatched. Germline assignment: CDR1 LNHDA and CDR2 SQIVND (reference sequence). Written as DNA, the CDR3 is TGTGCCAGTAAGTGGGACAGGGGATCCTACGAGCAGTACTTC. Translating gives CASKWDRGSYEQYF.

In this sample, this clone turned up a few times. The chain carries TRBV12-5 and TRBJ2-1; tentatively, D is TRBD2 (6 bases). There are 13 residues in the CDR3. V was shortened by 1 base and J by 7 bases, with 8 bases between the two germline ends. Germline V gives CDR1 LGHNT, CDR2 FRNRAP. CDR3 sequence reads: CASGLGSGNEQFF. For the CDR3, the DNA is TGTGCTAGTGGTTTGGGGAGCGGGAATGAGCAGTTCTTC. Filled out from reference TRBV12-5 and TRBJ2-1, the complete variable domain reads DARVTQTPRHKVTEMGQEVTMRCQPILGHNTVFWYRQTMMQGLELLAYFRNRAPLDDSGMPKDRFSAEMPDATLATLKIQPSEPRDSAVYFCASGLGSGNEQFFGPGTRLTVL.

The CDR3 DNA follows: TGCGCCAGCAGCCCCACAGGGGGCGCCGAGCAGTACTTC. Translating it yields CASSPTGGAEQYF. The chain recombines TRBV5-1 with TRBJ2-7; 9 nucleotides line up with TRBD1. The germline V gene has CDR1 SGHRS and CDR2 YFSETQ. Trimming cost V 4 bases and J 6 bases; bases outside gene matches: 5. The CDR3 extends over 13 amino acids.

The rearrangement links TRBV19 to TRBJ1-5; 8 bases line up with TRBD1. The germline V gene encodes CDR1 LNHDA and CDR2 SQIVND (reference sequence). The CDR3 totals 14 residues. V trimming: 10 bases; J trimming: 6 bases; junction bases outside the gene matches: 11. The CDR3 loop is CATATVTGVQPQHF. CDR3 in DNA: TGTGCCACCGCCACCGTGACAGGGGTTCAGCCCCAGCATTTT.

The rearrangement links TRBV7-3 to TRBJ2-2, with 10 bases fitting TRBD2. V lost 4 bases, J lost 6 bases, and 8 bases stayed unmatched. Germline CDR1 reads SGHTA; CDR2 reads FQGTGA. The CDR3 has 16 residues. CDR3 coding DNA: TGTGCCAGCAGCTCGGAGCGGGAGGGCCCCCCCGGGGAGCTGTTTTTT. Translation: CASSSEREGPPGELFF.

The chain combines TRBV5-1 with TRBJ2-2; 9 nucleotides match TRBD2. CDR1 is SGHRS and CDR2 is YFSETQ in the germline V gene. V shed 8 bases and J 2 bases; nucleotides not matched to a gene: 4. The CDR3 spans 14 residues. As DNA, the CDR3 is TGCGCCAGTAGGACTAGCGTCAACACCGGGGAGCTGTTTTTT. It specifies CASRTSVNTGELFF.

The chain combines TRBV2 with TRBJ2-5; D not certain. V was cut by 0 bases and J by 2 bases, with 13 bases left in between. The germline V gene encodes CDR1 SNHLY and CDR2 FYNNEI. The CDR3 runs to 16 residues. The CDR3 reads CASSEAYLAVQETQYF. CDR3 DNA: TGTGCCAGCAGTGAAGCGTACCTGGCGGTTCAAGAGACCCAGTACTTC.

This clone was counted a single time. J is TRBJ2-3 and V is TRBV11-2; a weak D match, TRBD2 (5 bases). This CDR3 region has 16 residues. Germline assignment: CDR1 SGHAT and CDR2 FQNNGV. Trimming took off 4 bases at V and 3 bases at J, with 17 bases between the two ends. CDR3: CASSSSRRQSTDTQYF. DNA for the CDR3: TGTGCCAGCAGCTCCTCTAGGAGGCAGTCGACAGATACGCAGTATTTT.

The chain couples TRBV4-1 to TRBJ2-3, with TRBD1 matching 9 bases. CDR1 and CDR2 from the germline V gene are MGHRA and YSYEKL. The CDR3 length is 15 residues. The V and J ends lost 6 bases and 0 bases, in that order; junction bases with no gene match: 4. The CDR3 loop is CASSQQGASTDTQYF. CDR3 nucleotides: TGCGCCAGCAGTCAACAGGGGGCTAGCACAGATACGCAGTATTTT.

The chain links TRBV7-9 to TRBJ2-1; tentatively, D is TRBD1 (6 bases). V dropped 6 bases and J dropped 9 bases, with 12 bases sitting between them. Germline CDR1 reads SEHNR; CDR2 reads FQNEAQ (reference sequence). This CDR3 comprises 12 residues. CDR3: CASSLQGPEQFF. The CDR3, as DNA: TGTGCCAGCAGTTTACAGGGTCCTGAGCAGTTCTTC.

The J gene is TRBJ2-6, the V gene TRBV5-1, with no clear D. The germline gives CDR1 SGHRS, CDR2 YFSETQ. Trimming pared 4 bases from V and 0 bases from J, leaving 2 bases between. The CDR3 totals 13 residues. CDR3 sequence: CASSRSGANVLTF. In nucleotides, the CDR3 is TGCGCCAGCAGCCGCTCTGGGGCCAACGTCCTGACTTTC. The full variable domain, rest sourced from reference TRBV5-1 and TRBJ2-6, is KAGVTQTPRYLIKTRGQQVTLSCSPISGHRSVSWYQQTPGQGLQFLFEYFSETQRNKGNFPGRFSGRQFSNSRSEMNVSTLELGDSALYLCASSRSGANVLTFGAGSRLTVL.

J is TRBJ2-1 and V is TRBV4-1; maybe TRBD2 (5 bases). The length of the CDR3 is 15 residues. Germline CDR1 reads MGHRA; CDR2 reads YSYEKL. Trimming removed 0 bases at V and 3 bases at J, with 9 bases between. CDR3 protein: CASSQEAGFYNEQFF. Written as DNA, the CDR3 is TGCGCCAGCAGCCAAGAGGCGGGTTTCTACAATGAGCAGTTCTTC.